This T cell receptor (beta chain) was sequenced for a study of blood T cell repertoires in COVID-19. Overall study: T cells, B-cell-depleted T cells, or PBMCs provided the cDNA or gDNA that served as material.

Original handling: Estimation of nucleated cell counts relied on the amplification of reference gene primers. Here immunoSEQ multiplex PCR was the method, and the copy in TCRdb shows in-frame clones only, minus some. V, J and clone size are taken as reported in that table, and D and trimming were inferred from the DNA itself. The sample yields a few hundred thousand clones, 88% seen once. Trimming took off 5 bases at V and 4 bases at J, with 15 bases between the two ends. CDR3 length: 14 amino acids. Germline lookup yields CDR1 SGHTA and CDR2 FQGNSA. Ages ranged from about 18 to 90 years, with residence in some 25 US areas. Among Cohort 3 donors, those recovered had two negative PCRs, clearance, or symptom resolution.

The V gene is TRBV7-2, the J gene TRBJ2-7, with D uncertain. The TCR originated in a woman aged 45 to 65 who had recovered from COVID-19. The sample was PBMCs or T cells enriched from blood (not recorded which). The CDR3 DNA is TGTGCCAGCAGCGACTCCATTAGTCGGTACGAGCAGTACTTC. It yields the protein CASSDSISRYEQYF.